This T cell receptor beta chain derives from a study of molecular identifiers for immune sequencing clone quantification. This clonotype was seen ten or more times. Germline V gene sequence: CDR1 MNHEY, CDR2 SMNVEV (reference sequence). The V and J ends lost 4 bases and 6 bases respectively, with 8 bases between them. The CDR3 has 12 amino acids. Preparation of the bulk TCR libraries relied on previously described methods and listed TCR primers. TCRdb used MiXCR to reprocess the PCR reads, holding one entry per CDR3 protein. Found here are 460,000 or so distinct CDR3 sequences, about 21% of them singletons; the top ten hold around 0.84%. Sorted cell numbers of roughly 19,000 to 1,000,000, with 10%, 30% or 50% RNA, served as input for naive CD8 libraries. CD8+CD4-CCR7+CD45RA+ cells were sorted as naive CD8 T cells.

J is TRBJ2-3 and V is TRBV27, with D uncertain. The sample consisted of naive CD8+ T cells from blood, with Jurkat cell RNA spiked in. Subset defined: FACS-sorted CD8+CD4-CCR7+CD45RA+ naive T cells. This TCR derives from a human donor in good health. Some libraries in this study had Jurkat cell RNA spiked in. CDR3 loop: CASSSTADTQYF. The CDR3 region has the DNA TGTGCCAGCAGTTCGACGGCGGATACGCAGTATTTT.